This T cell receptor beta chain was recovered during a study of molecular identifiers for immune sequencing clone quantification. General study results and limits: A single cell's spiked Jurkat TCR RNA was reportedly detectable among 950,000 to 1,000,000 naive cells.

Ten or more counts support this clonotype. The antigen is unknown. TCRdb called the PCR reads again in MiXCR, with one record for every CDR3 protein. The data show 75,000 to 100,000 distinct CDR3 sequences, with under 20% seen just once and 0.75% to 0.95% held by the top ten. The source is a human donor in good health. Some libraries in this study had Jurkat cell RNA spiked in. Input material: naive CD8+ T cells from blood, with Jurkat cell RNA spiked in. Regarding subset: FACS-sorted CD8+CD4-CCR7+CD45RA+ naive T cells.

The CDR3 spells CASSLRDRGLTGELFF. CDR3 nucleotides: TGTGCCAGCAGTCTCAGGGACAGGGGCTTGACCGGGGAGCTGTTTTTT. The chain employs TRBV28 and TRBJ2-2; 10 bases line up with TRBD1. V lost 5 bases, J lost 5 bases, and 8 bases stayed unmatched. The length of the CDR3 is 16 residues. From germline, CDR1 is MDHEN and CDR2 SYDVKM.